This TCR beta chain was documented in a study of CD8 T cells in Susac syndrome. This CDR3 is 15 amino acids long. In germline, CDR1 is MNHEY, CDR2 SMNVEV (reference sequence). Trimming cost V 2 bases and J 10 bases, with 17 bases left between them. cDNA came from approximately 0.5 to 1 ug RNA primed by random hexamers. By means of immunoSEQ multiplex PCR, TCR beta CDR3 spanning 54 Vbeta and 13 Jbeta underwent amplification. TCRdb reprocessed the immunoSEQ multiplex PCR reads with MiXCR, giving one entry per CDR3 protein. The table shows around 230,000 distinct CDR3 sequences, with about 96% occurring only once. Peripheral blood CD8+ and CD4+ T cells were profiled by TCR beta sequencing. Study conclusions and caveats: The authors found no clonal expansion in Susac syndrome CD4+ T cell repertoires. Individuals included in the TCR sequencing and HLA analysis were acknowledged by the study to be relatively few in number.

This clonotype is a singleton in its sample. Its antigen is still unknown. Sequenced material: CD4+ T cells from PBMCs. This TCR derives from a human donor with Susac syndrome. The rearrangement uses TRBV27 and TRBJ1-4, with D possibly matching TRBD1 (5 bases). The CDR3 DNA reads TGTGCCAGCAGTTTAGAGGGGCGTACATTGGGAAAACTGTTTTTT. It specifies CASSLEGRTLGKLFF.